Each of the 3 T cell receptor beta chains below was sequenced from the same sample in a study of blood T cell repertoires in COVID-19. Sequenced by immunoSEQ multiplex PCR; TCRdb stores in-frame clones only, minus some. The sample holds over 250,000 clones, 80% to 95% seen once. Source material: peripheral blood. The receptors here all came from a woman between 25 and 40 years old with COVID-19, enrolled during active disease.

The rearrangement joins TRBV5-1 to TRBJ1-3, with D maybe TRBD1 (6 bases). CDR3 size: 16 residues. Trimming removed 0 bases at V and 5 bases at J, with 15 bases between. Germline V CDR1 and CDR2: SGHRS, YFSETQ. The CDR3 DNA sequence: TGCGCCAGCAGCTTGGTCGGGGGGCAGGAACGAAACACCATATATTTT. It encodes CASSLVGGQERNTIYF.

The chain joins TRBV4-1 to TRBJ1-1; no firm D call. Trimming shortened V by 0 bases and J by 1 base, and 15 bases separated the two germline ends. CDR3 length equals 17 residues. Per the germline V gene, CDR1 is MGHRA and CDR2 is YSYEKL. The CDR3: CASSQDKSGGWNTEAFF. The CDR3 region has the DNA TGCGCCAGCAGCCAAGATAAATCGGGAGGGTGGAACACTGAAGCTTTCTTT.

The V and J genes are TRBV10-3 and TRBJ2-5, with a weak D call TRBD1 (8 bases). CDR3 length: 14 residues. Trimming cost V 6 bases and J 2 bases, with 13 bases left between them. CDR1 is ENHRY and CDR2 is SYGVKD in the germline V gene. The CDR3 bases are TGTGCCATCAGCGGACAGGGAGGGCAAGAGACCCAGTACTTC. This sequence encodes CAISGQGGQETQYF.